One sample yielded the 19 T cell receptor beta chains listed below, sequenced in a study of regulatory T cells in long-lasting Graves disease. Time point defined: newly diagnosed GD, antithyroid drugs for less than 3 months. Extracted RNA from PBMCs served as the source of the TCR library. The TCR beta library used iRepertoire HTBI primers with Arm-PCR amplification of CDR3. TCRdb re-called the multiplex PCR reads through MiXCR, storing one row per CDR3 protein. The repertoire has around 450,000 distinct CDR3 sequences, about 15% of them found once; the top ten carry roughly a sixth. The data were also submitted as part of a second study, on T cells in Graves' hyperthyroidism and ophthalmopathy.

Source: peripheral blood mononuclear cells (PBMCs), taken at new diagnosis, from a patient treated with antithyroid drugs. Receptors originate from a woman in her 30s with Graves disease.

This sequence joins TRBV6-1 and TRBJ2-7, with 9 bases that match TRBD1. V was pared by 7 bases and J by 10 bases, with 14 bases of the junction left unmatched. The CDR3 covers 14 residues. CDR1 and CDR2 from the germline V gene are MNHNS and SASEGT. CDR3 in DNA: TGTGCCAGCACCGAGGGACAGGGAGGTGGTGGCCAGTACTTC. This encodes CASTEGQGGGGQYF.

Regarding this clonotype: A much larger clone sits a single nucleotide away, making a read error possible. The V gene is TRBV28, the J gene TRBJ1-1; a weak D match, TRBD1 (5 bases). Germline V gene data show CDR1 as MDHEN and CDR2 as SYDVKM. V lost 8 bases, J lost 11 bases, and 12 bases lay in between. The length of the CDR3 is 10 residues. The CDR3 loop reads CASHRDDAFF. The CDR3, as DNA: TGTGCCAGCCACCGGGACGACGCTTTCTTT.

The sample holds a few counts of this clonotype. The gene calls are TRBV7-9 and TRBJ1-5; 11 nucleotides align to TRBD1. Germline CDR1 and CDR2: SEHNR and FQNEAQ (reference sequence). The CDR3 length is 17 residues. With V trimmed by 8 bases and J by 3 bases, 12 bases remained unmatched. CDR3 bases: TGTGCCAGCCCAAGGGCCGGACAGGGGGCAATCAATCAGCCCCAGCATTTT. It yields the protein CASPRAGQGAINQPQHF.

The chain is built from TRBV4-1 and TRBJ2-3; either TRBD1 or TRBD2 may supply D (6 bases each). The CDR3 covers 14 residues. Germline CDR1 MGHRA, CDR2 YSYEKL. The V gene lost 2 bases and the J gene lost 4 bases, with 10 bases spanning the gap. CDR3 sequence (DNA): TGCGCCAGCAGCCAATACAGGGAGGCAGATACGCAGTATTTT. It codes for CASSQYREADTQYF.

This clonotype came up many times. This chain links TRBV2 with TRBJ2-5, with 7 bases that match TRBD1. V trimming: 5 bases; J trimming: 5 bases; junction bases outside the gene matches: 11. This CDR3 comprises 15 residues. Germline V CDR1 and CDR2: SNHLY, FYNNEI. The CDR3 loop is CASSIYRGIRETQYF. CDR3 nucleotides: TGTGCCAGCAGTATTTACAGGGGAATCAGGGAGACCCAGTACTTC.

The table lists this clonotype with a few counts. This chain connects TRBV29-1 to TRBJ2-7, with TRBD2 identical over 7 bases. This CDR3 is 14 amino acids long. The junction had 8 bases not matched to a gene; V was cut back by 2 bases and J by 4 bases. Per the germline V gene, CDR1 is SQVTM and CDR2 is ANQGSEA. In DNA form, the CDR3 reads TGCAGCGTTGAATTTGGGGGGGAGAGGTACGAGCAGTACTTC. Its translation is CSVEFGGERYEQYF.

As for this clonotype: One end of the junction varies from germline; a read error may be responsible. The chain couples TRBV5-1 to TRBJ2-7; either TRBD1 or TRBD2 may fit D (5 bases each). The length of the CDR3 is 14 residues. Germline CDR1 reads SGHRS; CDR2 reads YFSETQ. Here the CDR3 reads CASGLGTFSYEQYF. The DNA for the CDR3 is TGCGCCAGCGGCTTGGGGACGTTTTCCTACGAGCAGTACTTC.

This clonotype was picked up many times. The chain recombines TRBV18 with TRBJ1-6; no clear D gene. The CDR3 extends over 12 amino acids. Germline V lookup: CDR1 KGHSH, CDR2 LQKENI. Trimming shortened V by 4 bases and J by 6 bases, and 4 bases separated the two germline ends. The CDR3 is CASSRPNSPLHF. CDR3 sequence (DNA): TGTGCCAGCTCACGACCTAATTCACCCCTCCACTTT.

This clonotype was seen many times. The genes are TRBV3-1 and TRBJ2-3; no definite D call. Germline CDR1 LGHDT, CDR2 YNNKEL (reference sequence). The V end lost 0 bases, the J end lost 4 bases, and 11 bases lay between the germline ends. The CDR3 is 15 residues long. The CDR3: CASSQDRPIADTQYF. For the CDR3, the DNA is TGTGCCAGCAGCCAAGATCGTCCGATTGCAGATACGCAGTATTTT.

This clonotype was recorded a few times. The chain employs TRBV9 and TRBJ1-1; D call uncertain. The CDR3 is made up of 13 amino acids. Germline lookup yields CDR1 SGDLS and CDR2 YYNGEE. V was clipped by 0 bases and J by 3 bases, with 6 bases between them. The CDR3 is CASSVEPHTEAFF. CDR3 nucleotides: TGTGCCAGCAGCGTAGAACCCCACACTGAAGCTTTCTTT.

This chain links TRBV6-4 with TRBJ2-3; 8 nucleotides match TRBD2. With V trimmed by 4 bases and J by 4 bases, 4 bases remained unmatched. Per the germline V gene, CDR1 is MRHNA and CDR2 is SNTAGT. CDR3 size: 14 residues. This CDR3 is CASSAAGAPDTQYF. The CDR3 bases are TGTGCCAGCAGTGCAGCGGGAGCCCCAGATACGCAGTATTTT.

There are many counts of this clonotype. The chain employs TRBV6-1 and TRBJ1-4, with D tentatively TRBD1 (6 bases). V lost 2 bases and J 8 bases, leaving 15 bases between the germline ends. The CDR3 is made up of 15 amino acids. In germline, CDR1 is MNHNS, CDR2 SASEGT. The CDR3 DNA reads TGTGCCAGCAGTGAAACAATCGACAGGCTCGAAAAACTGTTTTTT. It translates to CASSETIDRLEKLFF.

This clonotype was seen a handful of times. The chain couples TRBV7-9 to TRBJ1-1; 8 positions agree with TRBD1. Trimming cost V 5 bases and J 0 bases; bases outside gene matches: 5. The germline CDR1 and CDR2 sequences are SEHNR and FQNEAQ (reference sequence). This CDR3 has 15 residues. This CDR3 reads CASSLLTGVNTEAFF. CDR3 sequence (DNA): TGTGCCAGCAGCCTCCTGACAGGGGTGAACACTGAAGCTTTCTTT.

This clonotype came up many times. The genes are TRBV15 and TRBJ1-1; D not certain. Germline V gene lookup returns CDR1 LNHNV and CDR2 YYDKDF (reference sequence). CDR3 length: 14 amino acids. Deletions cut 1 base from V and 1 base from J, with 7 bases between. The DNA for the CDR3 is TGTGCCACCAGCAGAGGTGGGCAGAACACTGAAGCTTTCTTT. This sequence encodes CATSRGGQNTEAFF.

The chain links TRBV10-2 to TRBJ2-5; TRBD2 aligns across 10 bases. The trim removed 10 bases at V and 2 bases at J, leaving 13 bases unmatched. Germline assignment: CDR1 WSHSY and CDR2 SAAADI. This CDR3 spans 16 amino acids. The CDR3 DNA is TGCGCCACCTATCCTAGCGGGAGAAGAGAACAAGAGACCCAGTACTTC. Translation gives CATYPSGRREQETQYF.

This chain uses TRBV30 with TRBJ1-5, with D maybe TRBD1 (6 bases). The CDR3 consists of 14 residues. Germline CDR1 and CDR2: GTSNPN and SVGIG (reference sequence). V was trimmed by 2 bases and J by 5 bases, leaving 13 bases between them. This CDR3 reads CAWSRGMGDQPQHF. As DNA, the CDR3 is TGTGCCTGGAGTAGGGGGATGGGCGATCAGCCCCAGCATTTT.

There are a few counts of this clonotype. The CDR3 reads CASSEGAGWTYEQYF. DNA for the CDR3: TGTGCCAGCAGTGAGGGGGCCGGGTGGACCTACGAGCAGTACTTC. This rearrangement joins TRBV6-1 to TRBJ2-7; maybe TRBD1 (6 bases). V was shortened by 3 bases and J by 2 bases, with 14 bases between the two germline ends. In germline, CDR1 is MNHNS, CDR2 SASEGT. CDR3 length: 15 amino acids.

Turning to this clonotype: A much larger clone sits a single nucleotide away, making a read error possible. The J gene is TRBJ2-7, the V gene TRBV10-3; no clear D gene. CDR3 length: 14 amino acids. The V gene's germline CDR1 is ENHRY and CDR2 SYGVKD. Trimming pared 5 bases from V and 3 bases from J, leaving 14 bases between. CDR3 sequence: CAISYGRMGYEQYF. DNA of the CDR3: TGTGCCATCAGTTACGGTCGGATGGGCTACGAGCAGTACTTC.

This clonotype was detected ten times or more. The rearrangement uses TRBV27 and TRBJ2-1; TRBD2 matches at 10 bases. Trimming took 3 bases from V and 8 from J; bases not matched to a gene: 1. The CDR3 runs 13 residues. The V gene's germline CDR1 is MNHEY and CDR2 SMNVEV (reference sequence). The DNA of the CDR3 is TGTGCCAGCAGTTTCGGACTAGCGGATGAGCAGTTCTTC. Translation: CASSFGLADEQFF.